This T cell receptor (beta chain) is from a study of blood T cell repertoires in COVID-19. Under the authors' procedure: Using reference gene primer amplification, nucleated cell counts were estimated. Data came from immunoSEQ multiplex PCR; TCRdb stores just in-frame clones and leaves some out. V and J calls and clone size are copied from that table; D and trimming were computed from the DNA. The sample lists roughly 260,000 clones; just over 90% were seen once. The CDR3 sequence is 14 residues long. V lost 5 bases to trimming and J lost 1 base, with 11 bases between them. CDR1 and CDR2 (germline): MNHEY, SVGAGI. Enrollees, about 18 to 95 years old, lived in about two dozen US areas.

The chain is built from TRBV6-5 and TRBJ1-1; no definite D call. Sequenced material: PBMCs or T cells enriched from blood (not recorded which). The clonotype originates from a woman aged 18-30 years who had recovered from COVID-19. CDR3 DNA sequence: TGTGCCAGCAGTAGTGGTACAGCGAACACTGAAGCTTTCTTT. It codes for CASSSGTANTEAFF.